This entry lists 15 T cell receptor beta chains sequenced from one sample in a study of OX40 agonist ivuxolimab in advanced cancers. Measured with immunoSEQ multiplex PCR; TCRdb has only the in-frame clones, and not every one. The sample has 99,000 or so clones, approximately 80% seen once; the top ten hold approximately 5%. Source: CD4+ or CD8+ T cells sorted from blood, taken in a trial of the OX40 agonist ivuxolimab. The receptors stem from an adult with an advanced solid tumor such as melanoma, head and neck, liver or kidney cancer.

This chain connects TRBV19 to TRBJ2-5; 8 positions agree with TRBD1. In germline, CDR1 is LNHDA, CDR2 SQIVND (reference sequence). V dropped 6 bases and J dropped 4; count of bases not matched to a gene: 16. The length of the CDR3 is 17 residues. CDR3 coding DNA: TGTGCCAGTAGAAAAACGCAGATGACAGGGGAAAGAGAGACCCAGTACTTC. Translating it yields CASRKTQMTGERETQYF.

The CDR3 nucleotides read TGTGCCAGCAATGCAATCCGGGACTCCTACGAGCAGTACTTC. Its protein product is CASNAIRDSYEQYF. The chain is built from TRBV2 and TRBJ2-7; D is possibly TRBD2 (5 bases). Trimming left V 7 bases short and J 0 bases short, with 13 bases between. This CDR3 comprises 14 residues. Germline V lookup: CDR1 SNHLY, CDR2 FYNNEI.

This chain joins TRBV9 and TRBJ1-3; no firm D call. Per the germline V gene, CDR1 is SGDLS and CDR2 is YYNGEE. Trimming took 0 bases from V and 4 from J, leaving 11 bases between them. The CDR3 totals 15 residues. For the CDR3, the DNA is TGTGCCAGCAGCGTAGAGGAGGCAGCCGGAAACACCATATATTTT. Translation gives CASSVEEAAGNTIYF.

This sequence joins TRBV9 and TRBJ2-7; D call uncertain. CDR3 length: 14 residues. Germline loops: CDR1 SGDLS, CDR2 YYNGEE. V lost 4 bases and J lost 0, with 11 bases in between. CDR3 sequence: CASSTDAFSYEQYF. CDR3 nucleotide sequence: TGTGCCAGCAGCACGGACGCCTTCTCCTACGAGCAGTACTTC.

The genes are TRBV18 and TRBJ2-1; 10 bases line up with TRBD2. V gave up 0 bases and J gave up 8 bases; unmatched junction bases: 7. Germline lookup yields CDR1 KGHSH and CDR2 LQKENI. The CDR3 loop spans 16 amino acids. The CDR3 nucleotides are TGTGCCAGCTCACCACCGAGCAGGACTAGCGGCTATGAGCAGTTCTTC. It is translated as CASSPPSRTSGYEQFF.

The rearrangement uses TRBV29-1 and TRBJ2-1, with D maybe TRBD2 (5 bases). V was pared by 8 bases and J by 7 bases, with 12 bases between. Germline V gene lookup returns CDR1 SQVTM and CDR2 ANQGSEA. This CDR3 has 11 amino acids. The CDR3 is CSNGERNEQFF. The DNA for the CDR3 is TGCAGCAATGGGGAGCGGAATGAGCAGTTCTTC.

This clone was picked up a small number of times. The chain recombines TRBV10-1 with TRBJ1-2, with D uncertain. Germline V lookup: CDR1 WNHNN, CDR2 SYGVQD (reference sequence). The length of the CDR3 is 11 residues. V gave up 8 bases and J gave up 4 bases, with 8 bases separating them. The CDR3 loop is CASGNPYGYTF. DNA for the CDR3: TGCGCCAGCGGGAACCCCTATGGCTACACCTTC.

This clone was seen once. CDR3 bases: TGTGCCAGCAGCTTGTCCGGGGGAGCAAATCAGCCCCAGCATTTT. Translating gives CASSLSGGANQPQHF. The chain couples TRBV7-9 to TRBJ1-5; D is perhaps TRBD1 (5 bases). V lost 3 bases and J lost 4, with 13 bases in between. The germline V gene encodes CDR1 SEHNR and CDR2 FQNEAQ (reference sequence). This CDR3 spans 15 amino acids.

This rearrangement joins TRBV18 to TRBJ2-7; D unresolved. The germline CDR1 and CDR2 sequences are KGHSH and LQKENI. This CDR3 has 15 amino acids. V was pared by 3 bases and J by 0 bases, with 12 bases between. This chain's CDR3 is CASSPSGIDSYEQYF. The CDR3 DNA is TGTGCCAGCTCACCCTCAGGAATCGACTCCTACGAGCAGTACTTC. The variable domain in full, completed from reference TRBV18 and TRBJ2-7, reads NAGVMQNPRHLVRRRGQEARLRCSPMKGHSHVYWYRQLPEEGLKFMVYLQKENIIDESGMPKERFSAEFPKEGPSILRIQQVVRGDSAAYFCASSPSGIDSYEQYFGPGTRLTVT.

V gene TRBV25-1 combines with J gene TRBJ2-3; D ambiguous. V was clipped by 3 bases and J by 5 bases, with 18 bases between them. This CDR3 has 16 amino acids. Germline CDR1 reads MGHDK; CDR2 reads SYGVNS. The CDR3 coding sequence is TGTGCCAGCAGTGACACGGGCCTTGGGTTGAGAGATACGCAGTATTTT. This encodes CASSDTGLGLRDTQYF.

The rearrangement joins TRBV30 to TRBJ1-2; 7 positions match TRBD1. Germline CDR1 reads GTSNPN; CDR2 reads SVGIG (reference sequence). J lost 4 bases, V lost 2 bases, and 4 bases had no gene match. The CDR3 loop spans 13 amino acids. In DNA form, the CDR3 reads TGTGCCTGGAGTAACAGGGGATCCTATGGCTACACCTTC. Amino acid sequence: CAWSNRGSYGYTF.

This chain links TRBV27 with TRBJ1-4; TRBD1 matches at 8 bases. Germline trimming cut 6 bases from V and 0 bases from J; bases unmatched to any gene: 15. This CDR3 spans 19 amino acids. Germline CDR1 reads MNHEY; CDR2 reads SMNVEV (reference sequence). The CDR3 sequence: CASRSTGTGLLTTNEKLFF. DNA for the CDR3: TGTGCCAGCAGATCTACCGGGACAGGCCTTCTCACAACTAATGAAAAACTGTTTTTT. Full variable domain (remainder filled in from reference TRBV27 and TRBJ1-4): EAQVTQNPRYLITVTGKKLTVTCSQNMNHEYMSWYRQDPGLGLRQIYYSMNVEVTDKGDVPEGYKVSRKEKRNFPLILESPSPNQTSLYFCASRSTGTGLLTTNEKLFFGSGTQLSVL.

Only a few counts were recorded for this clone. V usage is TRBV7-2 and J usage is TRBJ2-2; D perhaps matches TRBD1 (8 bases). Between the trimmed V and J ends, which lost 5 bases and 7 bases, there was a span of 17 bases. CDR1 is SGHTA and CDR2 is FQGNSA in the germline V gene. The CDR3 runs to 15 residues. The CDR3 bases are TGTGCCAGCAGCCCCCGGACAGGGAGGGGCGGGGAGCTGTTTTTT. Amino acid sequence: CASSPRTGRGGELFF.

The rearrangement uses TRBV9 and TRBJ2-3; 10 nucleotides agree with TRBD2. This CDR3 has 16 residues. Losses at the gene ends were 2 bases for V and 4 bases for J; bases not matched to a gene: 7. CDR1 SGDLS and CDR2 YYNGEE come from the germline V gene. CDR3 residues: CASSVSGGHPADTQYF. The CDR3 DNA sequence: TGTGCCAGCAGCGTTAGCGGGGGGCATCCGGCAGATACGCAGTATTTT.

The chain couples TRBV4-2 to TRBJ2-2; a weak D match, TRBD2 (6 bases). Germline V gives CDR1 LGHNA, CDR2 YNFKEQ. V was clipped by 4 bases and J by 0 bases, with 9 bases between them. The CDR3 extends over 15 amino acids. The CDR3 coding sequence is TGTGCCAGCAGCCCGGGGGTTGCGAACACCGGGGAGCTGTTTTTT. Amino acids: CASSPGVANTGELFF.